This T cell receptor (beta chain) was recovered during a study of blood T cell repertoires in COVID-19. Across the study: The cDNA or gDNA used as material had been derived from T cells, B-cell-depleted T cells, or PBMCs.

This CDR3 is 15 amino acids long. The ends were cut back, 4 bases at V and 6 bases at J, with 19 bases in the middle. CDR1 and CDR2 from the germline V gene are SGDLS and YYNGEE. Per the study methods: Cell counts per sample came from amplifying reference gene primers. Data came from immunoSEQ multiplex PCR; TCRdb stores just in-frame clones and leaves some out. V and J calls and clone size follow that table, whereas D and trimming were derived from the DNA. The profile covers about 120,000 clones, with around 76% appearing a single time and 2.3% taken by the ten largest. Sequenced sample: peripheral blood. The source of this sequence is a man between 65 and 85 years old with acute or convalescent COVID-19. The chain recombines TRBV9 with TRBJ1-1; weak D call: TRBD1 (6 bases). The CDR3: CASSQISTGMPEAFF. CDR3 DNA sequence: TGTGCCAGCAGCCAGATCAGTACAGGGATGCCTGAAGCTTTCTTT.